The 20 T cell receptor beta chains presented below share a single source sample, sequenced in a study of blood T cell repertoires in COVID-19 (dated by TCRdb to 2019 to 2021). Library preparation employed the immunoSEQ multiplex PCR assay. What TCRdb holds here is the immuneACCESS table cut down to in-frame rearrangements. Part of the clones is not present; checked against another copy, under half of the missing clones reflect an unresolved V gene, and the others are unexplained. Counted in this sample were almost 500,000 clones; about 85% of them appeared once. Around 7.9% of the sample is taken by the ten largest. Sequencing was done on a sample of PBMCs or T cells enriched from blood (not recorded which). Every receptor here comes from a woman aged 55-70 years who had recovered from COVID-19.

The chain joins TRBV2 to TRBJ1-6, with a possible D match to TRBD1 (5 bases). CDR3 length: 15 residues. V was trimmed by 2 bases and J by 6 bases, leaving 11 bases between them. Germline CDR1 reads SNHLY; CDR2 reads FYNNEI. CDR3 DNA sequence: TGTGCCAGCAGTGAATACCAGGGAAGTAATTCACCCCTCCACTTT. Residues: CASSEYQGSNSPLHF.

The genes are TRBV9 and TRBJ2-2; 7 bases map to TRBD1. CDR1 is SGDLS and CDR2 is YYNGEE in the germline V gene. The CDR3 runs to 16 residues. J was trimmed by 4 bases and V by 0 bases; bases with no gene match: 6. This CDR3 is CASSVGAGGPTGELFF. The CDR3 nucleotides read TGTGCCAGCAGCGTAGGGGCAGGGGGTCCCACCGGGGAGCTGTTTTTT.

The chain combines TRBV7-2 with TRBJ1-2; D unclear. From germline, CDR1 is SGHTA and CDR2 FQGNSA. This CDR3 has 15 residues. V lost 2 bases, J lost 5 bases, and 15 bases lay in between. For the CDR3, the DNA is TGTGCCAGCAGCTTATGGGTGGAAGTCGGGTATGGCTACACCTTC. Amino acids: CASSLWVEVGYGYTF.

The V and J genes are TRBV6-5 and TRBJ2-7; 8 bases are a match to TRBD2. The germline V gene encodes CDR1 MNHEY and CDR2 SVGAGI. The junction had 7 bases not matched to a gene; V was cut back by 6 bases and J by 3 bases. The CDR3 is made up of 14 amino acids. For the CDR3, the DNA is TGTGCCAGCAGCAAAGCGGGGGCATACTACGAGCAGTACGTC. Translating it yields CASSKAGAYYEQYV.

V usage is TRBV7-9 and J usage is TRBJ1-1; 7 positions agree with TRBD1. This CDR3 contains 15 residues. Germline trimming cut 4 bases from V and 4 bases from J; bases unmatched to any gene: 9. Per germline, CDR1 SEHNR and CDR2 FQNEAQ (reference sequence). CDR3 coding DNA: TGTGCCAGCAGCTCTGAGGGGGCGGGGAGCACTGAAGCTTTCTTT. Translation: CASSSEGAGSTEAFF.

The rearrangement links TRBV11-2 to TRBJ2-2; D is unresolved. V was pared by 3 bases and J by 1 base, with 12 bases between. The CDR3 runs 16 residues. Germline values: CDR1 SGHAT, CDR2 FQNNGV. The CDR3, as DNA: TGTGCCAGCAGCTTTTCCCACACCTTGAACACCGGGGAGCTGTTTTTT. This translates into CASSFSHTLNTGELFF.

V gene TRBV5-1 combines with J gene TRBJ1-2, with TRBD1 matching over 8 bases. The germline CDR1 and CDR2 sequences are SGHRS and YFSETQ. With 3 bases clipped from V and 7 bases from J, the junction kept 11 bases outside the gene matches. The CDR3 is made up of 15 amino acids. In DNA form, the CDR3 reads TGCGCCAGCAGCTCACCCGGGACAGGAACGAGTGGCTACACCTTC. This sequence encodes CASSSPGTGTSGYTF.

J is TRBJ1-2 and V is TRBV28; TRBD1 matches at 9 bases. With V trimmed by 5 bases and J by 6 bases, 7 bases remained unmatched. The CDR3 has 14 amino acids. In germline, CDR1 is MDHEN, CDR2 SYDVKM. CDR3 protein: CASSHRDRVNGYTF. The CDR3 region has the DNA TGTGCCAGCAGTCACCGGGACAGGGTCAATGGCTACACCTTC.

The chain carries TRBV5-5 and TRBJ2-7; 9 bases are shared with TRBD1. Germline-derived CDR1 and CDR2 are SGHKS and YYEKEE (reference sequence). The CDR3 loop spans 14 amino acids. Germline trimming cut 0 bases from V and 2 bases from J; bases unmatched to any gene: 0. CDR3 in amino acids: CASSLGTGAYEQYV. CDR3 coding DNA: TGTGCCAGCAGCTTGGGGACAGGGGCCTACGAGCAGTACGTC.

The chain uses TRBV27 and TRBJ2-4, with a tentative D call TRBD1 (6 bases). The CDR3 is made up of 14 amino acids. Trimming took off 3 bases at V and 2 bases at J, with 8 bases between the two ends. Per germline, CDR1 MNHEY and CDR2 SMNVEV (reference sequence). CDR3 amino acids: CASSLGAPKNIQYF. Written as DNA, the CDR3 is TGTGCCAGCAGTTTGGGGGCTCCCAAAAACATTCAGTACTTC.

This clone was detected a few times. The genes are TRBV28 and TRBJ2-4; possible D gene TRBD1, 5 bases. Germline CDR1 MDHEN, CDR2 SYDVKM. This CDR3 is built from 13 residues. The V end was cut by 2 bases, the J end by 7 bases, with 9 bases between. CDR3 protein: CASSLTQGNIQYF. CDR3 sequence (DNA): TGTGCCAGCAGTTTAACCCAGGGTAACATTCAGTACTTC.

The gene calls are TRBV5-4 and TRBJ2-5, with TRBD2 matching over 7 bases. The V segment lost 4 bases and the J segment 5 bases; nucleotides outside the gene matches: 8. CDR1 SGHNT and CDR2 YYREEE come from the germline V gene (reference sequence). This CDR3 is built from 14 residues. The CDR3 DNA is TGTGCCAGCAGCAGCGGGACTCCCAGGGAGACCCAGTACTTC. As protein: CASSSGTPRETQYF.

The chain employs TRBV18 and TRBJ1-1, with 8 positions matching TRBD1. The J segment lost 4 bases and the V segment lost 3 bases, leaving 10 bases of the junction unmatched. From germline, CDR1 is KGHSH and CDR2 LQKENI. This CDR3 spans 16 amino acids. As DNA, the CDR3 is TGTGCCAGCTCACCGGGACAGGCGCAGCGCGGCACTGAAGCTTTCTTT. Protein: CASSPGQAQRGTEAFF.

The chain links TRBV6-5 to TRBJ2-4; possibly TRBD1 for D (6 bases). V lost 6 bases and J lost 6, with 12 bases in between. This CDR3 is 13 amino acids long. Germline CDR1 is MNHEY and CDR2 is SVGAGI. CDR3 in DNA: TGTGCCAGCAGCCAAACAGGGAGAAACATTCAGTACTTC. As protein: CASSQTGRNIQYF.

The genes are TRBV4-2 and TRBJ2-7; 9 bases are shared with TRBD2. In germline, CDR1 is LGHNA, CDR2 YNFKEQ. The V gene end was trimmed by 0 bases and the J gene end by 5 bases; junction bases not matched to a gene: 8. This CDR3 spans 16 amino acids. The DNA for the CDR3 is TGTGCCAGCAGCCAAGATTGGGGGGTAGCGGGGGACGAGCAGTACTTC. As protein: CASSQDWGVAGDEQYF.

Details on this clone: Different DNA sequences within this sample yield the same CDR3. This chain connects TRBV15 to TRBJ1-1; D ambiguous. Trimming shortened V by 0 bases and J by 4 bases, and 6 bases separated the two germline ends. CDR3 length: 13 amino acids. Per germline, CDR1 LNHNV and CDR2 YYDKDF (reference sequence). CDR3 region: CATSRDLSTEAFF. CDR3 DNA: TGTGCCACCAGCAGAGACCTCAGCACTGAAGCTTTCTTT.

This chain joins TRBV6-5 and TRBJ1-5; 9 bases fit TRBD1. V was pared by 6 bases and J by 2 bases, with 2 bases of the junction left unmatched. The CDR3 loop spans 14 amino acids. Germline V gives CDR1 MNHEY, CDR2 SVGAGI. The CDR3: CASRRTGGNQPQHF. In nucleotides, the CDR3 is TGTGCCAGCAGACGGACAGGGGGCAATCAGCCCCAGCATTTT.

The V gene is TRBV5-1, the J gene TRBJ1-1; 7 nucleotides line up with TRBD1. Germline loops: CDR1 SGHRS, CDR2 YFSETQ. V lost 3 bases, J lost 4 bases, and 3 bases stayed unmatched. The CDR3 loop spans 13 amino acids. The CDR3 nucleotides are TGCGCCAGCAGCTACGCAGGGGGCACTGAAGCTTTCTTT. As protein: CASSYAGGTEAFF.

This chain links TRBV6-1 with TRBJ1-3; D ambiguous. Trimming removed 1 base at V and 1 base at J, with 5 bases between. This CDR3 contains 14 residues. Germline CDR1 and CDR2: MNHNS and SASEGT. The CDR3 sequence is CASSEDSSGNTIYF. DNA of the CDR3: TGTGCCAGCAGTGAAGACAGTTCTGGAAACACCATATATTTT.

V usage is TRBV18 and J usage is TRBJ2-5; possible D gene TRBD2, 6 bases. The V and J ends lost 3 bases and 1 base respectively, with 12 bases between them. CDR1 is KGHSH and CDR2 is LQKENI in the germline V gene. The length of the CDR3 is 15 residues. CDR3 protein: CASSPGGRPQETQYF. DNA of the CDR3: TGTGCCAGCTCACCGGGGGGACGCCCCCAAGAGACCCAGTACTTC.